Listed below are T cell receptor beta chains from one sample, sequenced in a study of T cell responses to AZD1222 COVID-19 vaccine. The method was immunoSEQ multiplex PCR; TCRdb's version includes in-frame clones alone and lacks a portion of them. The profile shows some 150,000 clones, approximately 90% of them singletons. Sequenced material: peripheral blood, taken on day 0 of AZD1222 vaccination. These receptors were collected from an adult in good health. The CDR3 runs from the conserved cysteine through the conserved F or W. The D gene is left open where the match is weak. Size is stated for part of the rows, as once, few or many counts, or as a class when the clone is expanded.

abundance	d_gene	v_gene	j_gene	CDR3aa	CDR3nt
.	.	TRBV20-1	TRBJ2-7	CSASSGSLTYEQYF	TGCAGTGCTAGTAGTGGGAGCCTAACCTACGAGCAGTACTTC
.	TRBD1	TRBV7-9	TRBJ2-5	CASSLRGQAKETQYF	TGTGCCAGCAGCCTCCGCGGACAGGCAAAAGAGACCCAGTACTTC
.	TRBD1	TRBV24-1	TRBJ2-7	CATTRVRQGTNYEQYF	TGTGCCACCACTAGGGTTCGACAGGGAACCAACTACGAGCAGTACTTC
.	.	TRBV11-3	TRBJ1-1	CASSLEGPGRLRNTEAFF	TGTGCCAGCAGCTTAGAGGGGCCAGGGAGGCTACGGAACACTGAAGCTTTCTTT
.	TRBD1	TRBV28	TRBJ1-3	CASSLGTGTSGNTIYF	TGTGCCAGCAGTTTGGGGACAGGGACCTCTGGAAACACCATATATTTT
once	TRBD1	TRBV28	TRBJ2-7	CASSLGATGGNEQYF	TGTGCCAGCAGTTTAGGGGCGACAGGGGGTAATGAGCAGTACTTC
.	TRBD1	TRBV15	TRBJ2-7	CATSRDRTGFHEQYF	TGTGCCACCAGCAGAGATCGGACAGGGTTCCACGAGCAGTACTTC
.	.	TRBV19	TRBJ1-6	CASSIQRDNSPLHF	TGTGCCAGTAGTATCCAAAGGGATAATTCACCCCTCCACTTT
.	.	TRBV20-1	TRBJ1-5	CSASSQPQHF	TGCAGTGCTAGCTCTCAGCCCCAGCATTTT
.	.	TRBV4-1	TRBJ2-3	CASSQVQGDTQYF	TGCGCCAGCAGCCAAGTTCAGGGAGATACGCAGTATTTT
.	TRBD1	TRBV7-8	TRBJ1-1	CASSLTGVSTEAFF	TGTGCCAGCAGCCTTACAGGGGTTTCCACTGAAGCTTTCTTT
.	.	TRBV29-1	TRBJ1-1	CSVDNRVRGTEAFF	TGCAGCGTTGACAACAGGGTTCGGGGCACTGAAGCTTTCTTT
.	.	TRBV4-3	TRBJ1-1	CASSQVGGTEAFF	TGCGCCAGCAGCCAAGTGGGAGGCACTGAAGCTTTCTTT
.	.	TRBV7-2	TRBJ1-2	CASSPTSAYGYTF	TGTGCCAGCAGCCCCACTTCAGCGTATGGCTACACCTTC
.	.	TRBV5-6	TRBJ2-1	CASSLRPSDYSYNEQFF	TGTGCCAGCAGCTTGCGGCCTAGCGACTACTCCTACAATGAGCAGTTCTTC
.	TRBD2	TRBV6-5	TRBJ2-1	CASSSPGLAAYNEQFF	TGTGCCAGCAGTTCTCCGGGACTAGCGGCCTACAATGAGCAGTTCTTC
.	.	TRBV29-1	TRBJ1-4	CSVALIGEKLFF	TGCAGCGTTGCTCTCATAGGCGAAAAACTGTTTTTT
.	TRBD2	TRBV19	TRBJ2-7	CASSITGTSGSEQYF	TGTGCCAGTAGTATTACCGGGACTAGCGGGAGCGAGCAGTACTTC
.	.	TRBV6-4	TRBJ2-6	CASSDGSGANVLTF	TGTGCCAGCAGTGATGGGTCTGGGGCCAACGTCCTGACTTTC
.	.	TRBV14	TRBJ1-1	CASSQAATGMGGAFF	TGTGCCAGCAGCCAAGCCGCTACAGGGATGGGGGGAGCTTTCTTT
.	TRBD1	TRBV6-5	TRBJ2-7	CASSYRGPTQGDEQYF	TGTGCCAGCAGCTACAGGGGGCCGACGCAGGGGGACGAGCAGTACTTC
.	.	TRBV27	TRBJ2-3	CASSALDTQYF	TGTGCCAGCAGCGCATTGGATACGCAGTATTTT
once	.	TRBV28	TRBJ2-2	CASSLGYRENTGELFF	TGTGCCAGCAGTTTAGGGTACAGGGAGAACACCGGGGAGCTGTTTTTT
.	.	TRBV28	TRBJ2-7	CASSRNRGGYEQYF	TGTGCCAGCAGTCGAAACAGGGGAGGATACGAGCAGTACTTC
.	TRBD2	TRBV7-2	TRBJ2-1	CASSLSRTSGIDEQFF	TGTGCCAGCAGCTTGTCTAGGACTAGCGGGATCGATGAGCAGTTCTTC
once	.	TRBV4-2	TRBJ2-2	CASSQEAGSGANTGELFF	TGTGCCAGCAGCCAAGAAGCGGGTTCGGGGGCGAACACCGGGGAGCTGTTTTTT